The TCR beta chain under discussion was sequenced for a study of shared clonotypes between healthy human individuals. Study observations and caveats: Sampling covered nothing but blood. Tissue TCR repertoires likely differ from those found in blood.

Sequencing used immunoSEQ multiplex PCR; TCRdb keeps in-frame clones, though not all of them. The repertoire holds around 2.5 million clones, with approximately 94% as singletons. A remark on this clone: Its target is unknown.

Germline V gene lookup returns CDR1 SGHRS and CDR2 YFSETQ. Trimming pared 7 bases from V and 2 bases from J, leaving 12 bases between. CDR3 length: 14 amino acids. The genes are TRBV5-1 and TRBJ2-2; D is unresolved. Material for sequencing was naive CD4+ T cells from PBMCs. Sample subset: CD45RA+ positively selected. This clonotype was obtained from a man between 18 and 29 years old in good health. Some clones in this sample may be carry-over from other donors' samples. The CDR3 loop is CASAPQPNTGELFF. Written as DNA, the CDR3 is TGCGCCAGCGCGCCCCAACCAAACACCGGGGAGCTGTTTTTT.